One and the same sample provided the 14 T cell receptor beta chains below, sequenced in a study of blood T cells in healthy people across ages. Through a sample-barcoded 5' primer and a J-beta primer mix, a second PCR was run for roughly 6 to 12 cycles. TCRdb re-analysed the 5' RACE reads in MiXCR, keeping a single row per CDR3 protein. Found here are about 1.4 million distinct CDR3 sequences, 55% to 75% of them singletons; the top ten hold more than 6%. The source material was blood. The receptors come from a man aged 18 to 29 in good health.

In its sample, this clonotype was seen a few times. This sequence joins TRBV13 and TRBJ2-7; 9 positions match TRBD1. V shed 2 bases, J shed 5 bases, and the junction held 4 bases outside the gene matches. The CDR3 runs to 14 residues. The germline CDR1 and CDR2 sequences are PRHDT and FYEKMQ (reference sequence). Written as DNA, the CDR3 is TGTGCCAGCAGCTTACAGACAGGGGGGGACGAGCAGTACTTC. Encoded protein: CASSLQTGGDEQYF.

The CDR3 DNA is TGTGCCAGCAGTTACCCGGCAAAGGGGGATGAGCAGTTCTTC. Protein sequence: CASSYPAKGDEQFF. J is TRBJ2-1 and V is TRBV6-6; possible D gene TRBD1, 6 bases. The germline CDR1 and CDR2 sequences are MNHNY and SVGAGI (reference sequence). This CDR3 contains 14 residues. Trimming took 2 bases from V and 8 from J, leaving 13 bases between them.

Many counts were recorded for this clonotype. One end of the junction is discordant with germline, which a read error may explain. J is TRBJ2-3 and V is TRBV18, with 8 bases lining up with TRBD1. Germline loops: CDR1 KGHSH, CDR2 LQKENI. This CDR3 is built from 14 residues. CDR3 amino acids: CASSPDRGTDTQYF. DNA of the CDR3: TGCGCCAGCAGCCCGGACAGGGGCACAGATACGCAGTATTTT.

The chain employs TRBV15 and TRBJ1-2, with D maybe TRBD1 (6 bases). V lost 0 bases and J 3 bases, leaving 14 bases between the germline ends. Germline V gives CDR1 LNHNV, CDR2 YYDKDF (reference sequence). The CDR3 has 16 residues. CDR3 sequence: CATSRDGPDRYYGYTF. The CDR3 DNA reads TGTGCCACCAGCAGAGATGGGCCGGACAGATACTATGGCTACACCTTC.

The chain recombines TRBV2 with TRBJ1-6; D remains ambiguous. There are 13 residues in the CDR3. The V and J ends lost 1 base and 7 bases respectively, with 5 bases between them. The germline gives CDR1 SNHLY, CDR2 FYNNEI. This CDR3 reads CASSEVWNSPLHF. The CDR3 nucleotides read TGTGCCAGCAGTGAAGTCTGGAATTCACCCCTCCACTTT.

Only one count was recorded for this clonotype. V and J are TRBV20-1 and TRBJ2-2; D perhaps matches TRBD1 (6 bases). In germline, CDR1 is DFQATT, CDR2 SNEGSKA (reference sequence). V was cut by 6 bases and J by 6 bases, with 14 bases left in between. The CDR3 is 13 residues long. CDR3: CSARGRFAGELFF. The CDR3 DNA follows: TGCAGTGCCAGGGGAAGGTTCGCCGGGGAGCTGTTTTTT.

The CDR3 is CSARRTGEQETQYF. CDR3 coding DNA: TGCAGTGCTAGGCGGACAGGGGAGCAAGAGACCCAGTACTTC. The J gene is TRBJ2-5, the V gene TRBV20-1; TRBD1 agrees at 9 bases. Germline V lookup: CDR1 DFQATT, CDR2 SNEGSKA (reference sequence). This CDR3 spans 14 amino acids. Trimming removed 3 bases from V and 2 bases from J; junction bases left unmatched: 4.

As regards this clonotype: At one end the junction does not follow the germline gene, possibly because of a read error. V is TRBV20-1 and J is TRBJ2-5; 7 bases are a match to TRBD2. The CDR3 runs 13 residues. CDR1 is DFQATT, CDR2 SNEGSKA, per germline (reference sequence). As DNA, the CDR3 is TGCAGTGCGGGAGGGATTGCTCAAGAGGCCCAGTACTTC. Translating gives CSAGGIAQEAQYF.

This rearrangement joins TRBV7-8 to TRBJ2-5, with 7 positions matching TRBD2. The CDR3 is 15 amino acids. Germline-derived CDR1 and CDR2 are SGHVS and FQNEAQ. The J segment lost 4 bases and the V segment lost 0 bases, leaving 5 bases of the junction unmatched. This chain's CDR3 is CASSLAGLAVETQYF. Here the CDR3 DNA reads TGTGCCAGCAGCTTAGCGGGGCTAGCGGTAGAGACCCAGTACTTC.

The chain has TRBV6-5 and TRBJ2-2, with D perhaps assigned TRBD1 or TRBD2 (5 bases each). Trimming cost V 6 bases and J 3 bases, with 14 bases left between them. The germline CDR1 and CDR2 sequences are MNHEY and SVGAGI. This CDR3 comprises 15 residues. The CDR3 sequence: CASRRGIGDTGELFF. DNA of the CDR3: TGTGCCAGCAGACGGGGCATTGGGGACACCGGGGAGCTGTTTTTT.

As regards this clonotype: The junction shows a germline mismatch at one end, possibly a read error. The V gene is TRBV7-9, the J gene TRBJ2-5; possible D gene TRBD1, 5 bases. CDR3 length: 15 residues. The germline CDR1 and CDR2 sequences are SEHNR and FQNEAQ (reference sequence). The CDR3: CAGSYIAGSKWTQYF. DNA of the CDR3: TGTGCCGGCAGTTATATTGCAGGGTCCAAGTGGACCCAGTACTTC.

V and J are TRBV7-6 and TRBJ1-2; D is ambiguous. This CDR3 has 15 residues. The germline V gene has CDR1 SGHVS and CDR2 FNYEAQ. V was clipped by 5 bases and J by 5 bases, with 18 bases between them. Written as DNA, the CDR3 is TGTGCCAGCAGCCAAGAGGCAGCACAGTTGTATGGCTACACCTTC. Translated, it gives CASSQEAAQLYGYTF. Together with reference TRBV7-6 and TRBJ1-2, the CDR3 gives the full variable domain: GAGVSQSPRYKVTKRGQDVALRCDPISGHVSLYWYRQALGQGPEFLTYFNYEAQQDKSGLPNDRFSAERPEGSISTLTIQRTEQRDSAMYRCASSQEAAQLYGYTFGSGTRLTVV.

The rearrangement uses TRBV11-2 and TRBJ2-5; 9 bases agree with TRBD1. The tail of the sequence fits TRBJ2-7 better, so the J call may be wrong. Looked up from germline, CDR1 is SGHAT and CDR2 is FQNNGV. The CDR3 covers 14 residues. The CDR3: CASSTSDRGYEQYF. CDR3 nucleotide sequence: TGTGCCAGCAGCACCTCGGACAGGGGTTACGAGCAGTACTTC.

This chain joins TRBV6-1 and TRBJ1-6, with 9 bases that match TRBD1. Trimming removed 6 bases from V and 13 bases from J; junction bases left unmatched: 10. The CDR3 is 14 residues long. In germline, CDR1 is MNHNS, CDR2 SASEGT. The CDR3 protein is CASREDRGGEPLHF. For the CDR3, the DNA is TGTGCCAGCAGGGAGGACAGGGGAGGGGAGCCCCTCCACTTT.